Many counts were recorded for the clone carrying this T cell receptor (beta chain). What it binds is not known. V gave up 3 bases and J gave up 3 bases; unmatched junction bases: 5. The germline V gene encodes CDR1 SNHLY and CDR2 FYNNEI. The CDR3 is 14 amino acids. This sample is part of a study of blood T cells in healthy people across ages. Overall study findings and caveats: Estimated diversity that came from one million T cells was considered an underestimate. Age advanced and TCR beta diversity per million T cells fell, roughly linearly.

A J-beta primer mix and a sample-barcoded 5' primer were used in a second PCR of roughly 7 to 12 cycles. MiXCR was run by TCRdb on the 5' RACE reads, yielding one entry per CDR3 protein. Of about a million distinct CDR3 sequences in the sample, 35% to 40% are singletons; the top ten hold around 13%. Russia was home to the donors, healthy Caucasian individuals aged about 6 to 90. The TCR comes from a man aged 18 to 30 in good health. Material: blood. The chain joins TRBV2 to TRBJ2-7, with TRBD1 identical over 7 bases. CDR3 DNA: TGTGCCAGCAGTGATGGTCAGGGGGACTACGAGCAGTACTTC. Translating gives CASSDGQGDYEQYF.